Sequencing of this T cell receptor (beta chain) was carried out in a study of blood T cell repertoires in COVID-19. Sequencing was performed with immunoSEQ multiplex PCR; in TCRdb, only in-frame clones are kept and a portion is missing. The sample records hundreds of thousands of clones, approximately 88% being singletons. Germline values: CDR1 SGHAT, CDR2 FQNNGV. Losses at the gene ends were 4 bases for V and 1 base for J; bases not matched to a gene: 6. This CDR3 is built from 15 residues. Sequencing was performed on peripheral blood. The chain uses TRBV11-2 and TRBJ2-5, with 7 bases fitting TRBD1. The source of this sequence is a man younger than 35 with active or convalescent COVID-19. CDR3 residues: CASSSYDRVQETQYF. In DNA form, the CDR3 reads TGTGCCAGCAGCTCATACGACAGGGTCCAAGAGACCCAGTACTTC.